The next 14 T cell receptor beta chains were all read from a single sample in a study of human T cells and chemical hapten exposure. Stated time point: pre-sensitization, week 0. As to treatment: therapeutic diphenylcyclopropenone sensitization with weekly scalp DPC. TCRdb fed the RACE reads into MiXCR, producing one record per CDR3 protein. The sample has under 300,000 distinct CDR3 sequences, about 7.7% seen once; the top ten hold roughly 1.2%. The sequences come from whole blood, collected in connection with sensitization to the hapten diphenylcyclopropenone (DPC). These TCRs come from a man aged 18 to 29 with alopecia areata. Some clones in this sample may be carry-over from other donors' samples.

This clonotype has just a few counts. CDR3 residues: CSAPGQRVTNEKLFF. Written as DNA, the CDR3 is TGCAGTGCTCCGGGACAGAGAGTAACTAATGAAAAACTGTTTTTT. V and J are TRBV20-1 and TRBJ1-4, with 7 bases fitting TRBD1. There are 15 residues in the CDR3. V shed 5 bases and J 1 base; nucleotides not matched to a gene: 7. Germline CDR1 is DFQATT and CDR2 is SNEGSKA (reference sequence).

The chain uses TRBV20-1 and TRBJ1-5; a weak D match, TRBD1 (5 bases). CDR1 is DFQATT, CDR2 SNEGSKA, per germline (reference sequence). The CDR3 covers 13 residues. V gave up 1 base and J gave up 6 bases, with 10 bases separating them. In nucleotides, the CDR3 is TGCAGTGCTAGAGTCAGGGAGCGTCAGCCCCAGCATTTT. Translated, it gives CSARVRERQPQHF.

This rearrangement joins TRBV6-5 to TRBJ2-3; 14 nucleotides line up with TRBD2. Germline V gives CDR1 MNHEY, CDR2 SVGAGI. The CDR3 runs 17 residues. Trimming cost V 0 bases and J 2 bases; bases outside gene matches: 1. The DNA for the CDR3 is TGTGCCAGCAGTTACTCGACTAGCGGGGGGGTCACAGATACGCAGTATTTT. Amino acid sequence: CASSYSTSGGVTDTQYF.

The rearrangement links TRBV7-2 to TRBJ2-7, with a tentative D call TRBD1 (6 bases). Germline-derived CDR1 and CDR2 are SGHTA and FQGNSA. V was cut by 2 bases and J by 5 bases, with 13 bases left in between. The CDR3 spans 14 residues. CDR3 in DNA: TGTGCCAGCAGCTTAATACAGGGCCTGCACGAGCAGTACTTC. Protein product: CASSLIQGLHEQYF.

This clonotype was seen a handful of times. V usage is TRBV27 and J usage is TRBJ2-7; D is possibly TRBD1 (6 bases). In germline, CDR1 is MNHEY, CDR2 SMNVEV (reference sequence). V dropped 2 bases and J dropped 0 bases, with 8 bases sitting between them. The length of the CDR3 is 14 residues. In nucleotides, the CDR3 is TGTGCCAGCAGTTTAACAGGGAGCTCCTACGAGCAGTACGTC. This codes for CASSLTGSSYEQYV.

The rearrangement joins TRBV7-2 to TRBJ2-5, with 7 bases that match TRBD1. Trimming at V came to 2 bases and at J to 2 bases, leaving 5 bases not matched to a gene. The germline gives CDR1 SGHTA, CDR2 FQGNSA. CDR3 length equals 15 residues. For the CDR3, the DNA is TGTGCCAGCAGCTTAACGGGACAGAGACAAGAGACCCAGTACTTC. Its translation is CASSLTGQRQETQYF.

This clonotype was detected only a few times. The rearrangement uses TRBV6-6 and TRBJ1-1; the D gene is possibly TRBD1 (5 bases). Trimming stripped 7 bases from V and 6 bases from J, with 18 bases between. Germline values: CDR1 MNHNY, CDR2 SVGAGI (reference sequence). The CDR3 extends over 14 amino acids. Here the CDR3 DNA reads TGTGCCAGCATCGAAAGTCGGGGGAGGGCTGAAGCTTTCTTT. Translated: CASIESRGRAEAFF.

This clonotype has a handful of counts. The CDR3: CSVEGAETGELFF. The CDR3 DNA follows: TGCAGCGTTGAGGGGGCTGAAACCGGGGAGCTGTTTTTT. The J gene is TRBJ2-2, the V gene TRBV29-1; possible D gene TRBD1, 6 bases. The germline gives CDR1 SQVTM, CDR2 ANQGSEA. The CDR3 length is 13 residues. V was pared by 3 bases and J by 5 bases, with 10 bases between.

In this sample, this clonotype turned up a few times. The CDR3 spells CASSYQTGSPLHF. CDR3 DNA: TGTGCCAGCAGCTATCAGACAGGGTCACCCCTCCACTTT. The chain employs TRBV7-9 and TRBJ1-6; 7 bases are a match to TRBD1. Per germline, CDR1 SEHNR and CDR2 FQNEAQ (reference sequence). This CDR3 has 13 residues. The V and J ends lost 4 bases and 10 bases, in that order; junction bases with no gene match: 4.

This clonotype was counted only a few times. The V call is TRBV7-2, the J call TRBJ1-6; TRBD1 aligns across 8 bases. Trimming cost V 3 bases and J 8 bases; bases outside gene matches: 3. Germline lookup yields CDR1 SGHTA and CDR2 FQGNSA. This CDR3 spans 14 amino acids. CDR3 nucleotide sequence: TGTGCCAGCAGCTTCACAGGGGGGGATTCACCCCTCCACTTT. Translated, it gives CASSFTGGDSPLHF. Full variable domain (missing parts from reference TRBV7-2 and TRBJ1-6): GAGVSQSPSNKVTEKGKDVELRCDPISGHTALYWYRQSLGQGLEFLIYFQGNSAPDKSGLPSDRFSAERTGGSVSTLTIQRTQQEDSAVYLCASSFTGGDSPLHFGNGTRLTVT.

The chain joins TRBV7-2 to TRBJ2-2; either TRBD1 or TRBD2 may fit D (5 bases each). The germline V gene has CDR1 SGHTA and CDR2 FQGNSA. The CDR3 extends over 17 amino acids. Trimming left V 1 base short and J 4 bases short, with 16 bases between. CDR3 region: CASSLDQPGPSTGELFF. Here the CDR3 DNA reads TGTGCCAGCAGCTTAGACCAGCCGGGGCCCAGCACCGGGGAGCTGTTTTTT.

This clonotype turned up a few times. The chain carries TRBV29-1 and TRBJ2-2; no definite D call. Trimming pared 3 bases from V and 2 bases from J, leaving 7 bases between. The length of the CDR3 is 13 residues. The germline gives CDR1 SQVTM, CDR2 ANQGSEA. The CDR3 DNA follows: TGCAGCGTTGACGGTTCCAACACCGGGGAGCTGTTTTTT. Amino acid sequence: CSVDGSNTGELFF.

This clonotype was detected ten times or more. The rearrangement joins TRBV12-3 or TRBV12-4 to TRBJ2-2, with no clear D. This CDR3 has 14 residues. Trimming took off 3 bases at V and 2 bases at J, with 7 bases between the two ends. This CDR3 reads CASSFLGNTGELFF. The CDR3 bases are TGTGCCAGCAGTTTTCTGGGAAACACCGGGGAGCTGTTTTTT.

There are a few counts of this clonotype. The J gene is TRBJ1-3, the V gene TRBV5-6; the D gene is possibly TRBD1 (6 bases). CDR1 is SGHDT, CDR2 YYEEEE, per germline. This CDR3 comprises 15 residues. V shed 3 bases and J shed 4 bases, with 14 bases lying between them. CDR3 nucleotides: TGTGCCAGCAGCTCGGCCTGGACAGCGGGAAACACCATATATTTT. Its translation is CASSSAWTAGNTIYF.